Below are 4 T cell receptor beta chains sequenced from a single sample in a study of yellow fever vaccine responses in identical twins. TCRdb called the RT-PCR reads again in MiXCR, with one record for every CDR3 protein. The table shows several thousand distinct CDR3 sequences, with 70% to 90% occurring only once. The input for sequencing was T cells from blood (PBMCs), unsorted or a sorted subset (not recorded which), taken before or after yellow fever vaccination (not recorded which). The receptors originated from a woman between 18 and 29 years old who received the yellow fever vaccine.

The V gene is TRBV11-3, the J gene TRBJ2-5; perhaps D is TRBD1 or TRBD2 (5 bases each). Germline V CDR1 and CDR2: SGHNT, YENEEA. V gave up 1 base and J gave up 6 bases, with 6 bases separating them. The CDR3 loop spans 12 amino acids. The CDR3 reads CASSLGGKTQYF. The DNA of the CDR3 is TGTGCCAGCAGCTTAGGGGGGAAGACCCAGTACTTC.

V is TRBV25-1 and J is TRBJ2-7; the match to TRBD1 covers 8 bases. Unmatched junction bases numbered 9, after V lost 6 bases and J lost 2 bases. CDR1 is MGHDK and CDR2 is SYGVNS in the germline V gene. The CDR3 is 15 residues long. CDR3 nucleotides: TGTGCCAGCAGGTCCGGGACAGGTAGTCCCTACGAGCAGTACGTC. Its protein product is CASRSGTGSPYEQYV.

V gene TRBV7-2 combines with J gene TRBJ2-1, with a possible D match to TRBD2 (6 bases). Trimming removed 0 bases from V and 6 bases from J, with 6 bases in between. Germline V gives CDR1 SGHTA, CDR2 FQGNSA. This CDR3 spans 13 amino acids. Here the CDR3 DNA reads TGTGCCAGCAGCTTAGCCGGGAGCAATGAGCAGTTCTTC. Its translation is CASSLAGSNEQFF.

The J gene is TRBJ1-2, the V gene TRBV29-1; unclear D gene. V lost 1 base and J 7 bases, leaving 19 bases between the germline ends. The CDR3 runs 15 residues. In germline, CDR1 is SQVTM, CDR2 ANQGSEA. Here the CDR3 DNA reads TGCAGCGTTGAAGGGTCGCCCAATAGGCCTTTTGGCTACACCTTC. It yields the protein CSVEGSPNRPFGYTF.